This entry is about one T cell receptor (beta chain). Its cognate antigen is unknown. This sample is drawn from a study of beta chain features in type 1 diabetes. Regarding the study as a whole: Shortening that was moderate but significant affected the TCRB CDR3s of Type 1 diabetes patients in all four CD4+ subsets.

Investigators reverse transcribed all isolated RNA, so they sequenced expressed TCRB transcripts. TCRdb's copy holds only in-frame clones and misses some; the assay was immunoSEQ multiplex PCR. The sample lists approximately 150,000 clones; about 13% were seen once. V trimming: 4 bases; J trimming: 5 bases; junction bases outside the gene matches: 9. Germline V lookup: CDR1 SGHDN, CDR2 FVKESK. There are 16 residues in the CDR3. The source of this sequence is a man younger than 35 with type 1 diabetes. This chain joins TRBV14 and TRBJ2-2, with 8 bases that match TRBD1. The specimen was central memory CD4+ T cells from blood. CDR3 residues: CASSRFPGGSTGELFF. In DNA form, the CDR3 reads TGTGCCAGCAGCCGCTTCCCAGGGGGCTCAACCGGGGAGCTGTTTTTT.